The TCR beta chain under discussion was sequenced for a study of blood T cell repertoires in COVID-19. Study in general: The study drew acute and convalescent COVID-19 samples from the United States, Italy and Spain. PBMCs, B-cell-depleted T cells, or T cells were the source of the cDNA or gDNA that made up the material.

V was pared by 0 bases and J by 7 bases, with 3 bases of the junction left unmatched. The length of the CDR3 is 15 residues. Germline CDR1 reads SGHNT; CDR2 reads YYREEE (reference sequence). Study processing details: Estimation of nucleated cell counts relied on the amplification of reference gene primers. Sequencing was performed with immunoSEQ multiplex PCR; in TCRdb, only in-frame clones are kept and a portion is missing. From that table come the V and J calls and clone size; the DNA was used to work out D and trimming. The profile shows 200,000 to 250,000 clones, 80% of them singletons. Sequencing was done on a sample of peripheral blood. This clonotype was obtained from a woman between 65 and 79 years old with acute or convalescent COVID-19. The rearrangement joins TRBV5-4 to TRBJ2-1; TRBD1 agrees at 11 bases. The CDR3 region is CASSLGGTGGNEQFF. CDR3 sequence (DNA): TGTGCCAGCAGCTTGGGCGGGACAGGGGGGAATGAGCAGTTCTTC.